These 9 T cell receptor beta chains were all obtained from the same sample, sequenced in a study of blood T cell repertoires in COVID-19. Only in-frame clones appear in the TCRdb table, and some are missing; sequencing was by immunoSEQ multiplex PCR. Of around 220,000 clones listed, approximately 80% are singletons. Sequencing input: peripheral blood. The receptors derive from a man between 25 and 39 years old with active or convalescent COVID-19.

The chain employs TRBV7-2 and TRBJ2-1; TRBD2 agrees at 12 bases. The CDR3 loop spans 15 amino acids. J gave up 9 bases and V 5 bases, and 8 bases lay outside the gene matches. Germline CDR1 SGHTA, CDR2 FQGNSA. In DNA form, the CDR3 reads TGTGCCAGCAGCACTCGACTAGCGGGAGAGGGTGAGCAGTTCTTC. Its translation: CASSTRLAGEGEQFF.

V gene TRBV21-1 combines with J gene TRBJ2-1; the table's D gene call, TRBD2, was not cross checked with the DNA. TRBV21-1 is noted as a pseudogene. CDR3 length: 14 residues. CDR3 in amino acids: CASSKGGLPNEQFF. The CDR3 bases are TGTGCCAGCAGCAAAGGGGGACTGCCGAATGAGCAGTTCTTC.

The genes are TRBV28 and TRBJ2-5; D is perhaps TRBD2 (6 bases). Germline V gene sequence: CDR1 MDHEN, CDR2 SYDVKM. The CDR3 length is 16 residues. V shed 5 bases and J shed 5 bases, with 21 bases lying between them. The CDR3 nucleotides are TGTGCCAGCAGTCCTCCTCGACTTAGACGGGAGGAGACCCAGTACTTC. The encoded protein is CASSPPRLRREETQYF.

The V gene is TRBV7-9, the J gene TRBJ1-2; 7 bases match TRBD1. CDR3 length: 16 residues. J lost 4 bases, V lost 1 base, and 9 bases had no gene match. CDR1 is SEHNR, CDR2 FQNEAQ, per germline (reference sequence). This CDR3 is CASSLDEQGTLYGYTF. The CDR3 nucleotides are TGTGCCAGCAGCTTAGACGAACAGGGGACCCTCTATGGCTACACCTTC.

The chain carries TRBV2 and TRBJ1-6; D gene uncertain. The V end lost 5 bases, the J end lost 6 bases, and 14 bases lay between the germline ends. This CDR3 is built from 15 residues. Germline V CDR1 and CDR2: SNHLY, FYNNEI. CDR3 region: CASSLQRGRNSPLHF. The CDR3 coding sequence is TGTGCCAGCAGTCTACAGCGAGGGCGTAATTCACCCCTCCACTTT.

V gene TRBV5-1 combines with J gene TRBJ1-6, with a tentative D call TRBD1 (6 bases). Looked up from germline, CDR1 is SGHRS and CDR2 is YFSETQ. The CDR3 runs 17 residues. Trimming left V 0 bases short and J 9 bases short, with 19 bases between. CDR3 sequence: CASSLVGPGQPGSPLHF. The CDR3 DNA is TGCGCCAGCAGCTTGGTGGGCCCGGGACAACCTGGTTCACCCCTCCACTTT.

This chain connects TRBV19 to TRBJ1-1, with a possible D match to TRBD1 (5 bases). V lost 1 base and J lost 6, with 15 bases in between. This CDR3 contains 15 residues. Germline V gives CDR1 LNHDA, CDR2 SQIVND (reference sequence). CDR3 sequence (DNA): TGTGCCAGTAGTATAGGTCGGATCAAAGGGGCTGAAGCTTTCTTT. Residues: CASSIGRIKGAEAFF.

CDR3 protein: CASSGQGHEQYF. In DNA, the CDR3 is TGCGCCAGCAGCGGGCAGGGCCACGAGCAGTACTTC. The chain is built from TRBV5-1 and TRBJ2-7; D is perhaps TRBD1 (5 bases). The germline V gene has CDR1 SGHRS and CDR2 YFSETQ. The CDR3 totals 12 residues. V shed 4 bases and J shed 5 bases, with 10 bases lying between them.

The V and J genes are TRBV5-1 and TRBJ1-2, with 8 bases matching TRBD1. Germline-derived CDR1 and CDR2 are SGHRS and YFSETQ. V dropped 3 bases and J dropped 6; count of bases not matched to a gene: 10. This CDR3 is built from 15 residues. The CDR3 DNA reads as TGCGCCAGCAGCTCTACGACAGGGGCTTGGAATGGCTACACCTTC. Translating gives CASSSTTGAWNGYTF.